The next 30 T cell receptor beta chains were all read from a single sample in a study of vaccination effects on CD4 cells after COVID-19. The antigens these receptors bind are not known. With the ViraFEST assay, the study expanded antigen-specific CD4+ T cells using viral peptide pools, then sequenced them. Upon completion of about 10 days in culture, CD4+ T cells were isolated. Nucleocapsid antibodies stayed negative before and after vaccination, showing no earlier SARS-CoV-2 infection. Profiled with immunoSEQ multiplex PCR; TCRdb holds only in-frame clones, not every one. The sample yields 50,000 to 65,000 clones, roughly 73% seen once. The sequences come from CD4+ T cells from PBMCs cultured with HCoV-OC43 spike peptides, collected before COVID-19 vaccination. As for subset: HCoV-OC43 spike overlapping peptide pool stimulation. These receptors originate from a human donor who received a COVID-19 vaccine.

The rearrangement joins TRBV5-8 to TRBJ2-5; 7 nucleotides agree with TRBD1. Germline V gene lookup returns CDR1 SGHTS and CDR2 YDEGEE. This CDR3 has 16 amino acids. Trimming at V came to 5 bases and at J to 2 bases, leaving 12 bases not matched to a gene. The CDR3 protein is CASRPGTDSSQETQYF. CDR3 bases: TGTGCCAGCAGACCCGGGACAGACTCTTCTCAAGAGACCCAGTACTTC.

The chain recombines TRBV18 with TRBJ1-4; D is uncertain. Trimming took off 6 bases at V and 6 bases at J, with 17 bases between the two ends. Germline-derived CDR1 and CDR2 are KGHSH and LQKENI. This CDR3 contains 15 residues. The CDR3 region has the DNA TGTGCCAGCTCCCGGACCTTGGTGAAAGATGAAAAACTGTTTTTT. Amino acids: CASSRTLVKDEKLFF.

The J gene is TRBJ2-3, the V gene TRBV19; D may be TRBD1 (6 bases). The germline V gene encodes CDR1 LNHDA and CDR2 SQIVND (reference sequence). This CDR3 is 15 amino acids long. Trimming took 5 bases from V and 0 from J, leaving 12 bases between them. CDR3 protein: CASSGLGTSTDTQYF. The CDR3, as DNA: TGTGCCAGTAGTGGTCTAGGGACAAGCACAGATACGCAGTATTTT.

V usage is TRBV10-3 and J usage is TRBJ1-1; D not resolved. CDR1 is ENHRY, CDR2 SYGVKD, per germline. The CDR3 is made up of 15 amino acids. Trimming stripped 6 bases from V and 1 base from J, with 15 bases between. CDR3 region: CAISAGGQTNTEAFF. The DNA of the CDR3 is TGTGCCATCAGCGCCGGCGGGCAGACGAACACTGAAGCTTTCTTT.

This clone was seen only a few times. For the CDR3, the DNA is TGCGCCAGCAGCCCGGGACAAAATAACTATGGCTACACCTTC. Its protein is CASSPGQNNYGYTF. The chain uses TRBV4-1 and TRBJ1-2; D is perhaps TRBD1 (6 bases). Trimming left V 4 bases short and J 1 base short, with 10 bases between. This CDR3 contains 14 residues. Germline-derived CDR1 and CDR2 are MGHRA and YSYEKL.

The V and J genes are TRBV7-3 and TRBJ2-1, with D unresolved. Trimming shortened V by 1 base and J by 1 base, and 8 bases separated the two germline ends. From germline, CDR1 is SGHTA and CDR2 FQGTGA. The CDR3 spans 15 residues. The CDR3 loop reads CASSLSGPSYNEQFF. DNA of the CDR3: TGTGCCAGCAGCTTAAGTGGCCCATCCTACAATGAGCAGTTCTTC. The full variable domain, rest sourced from reference TRBV7-3 and TRBJ2-1, is GAGVSQTPSNKVTEKGKYVELRCDPISGHTALYWYRQSLGQGPEFLIYFQGTGAADDSGLPNDRFFAVRPEGSVSTLKIQRTERGDSAVYLCASSLSGPSYNEQFFGPGTRLTVL.

The chain employs TRBV10-3 and TRBJ1-5; D unresolved. The germline V and J ends were trimmed by 3 bases and 7 bases, with 10 bases remaining between them. Germline assignment: CDR1 ENHRY and CDR2 SYGVKD. There are 13 residues in the CDR3. The DNA of the CDR3 is TGTGCCATCAGTGACAAGGGTTCGCAGCCCCAGCATTTT. This codes for CAISDKGSQPQHF.

The chain couples TRBV6-2 or TRBV6-3 to TRBJ2-3, with D possibly TRBD1 on 6 matching bases. The CDR3 spans 14 residues. The V and J ends lost 2 bases and 5 bases respectively, with 11 bases between them. Germline V gives CDR1 MNHEY, CDR2 SVGEGT. The CDR3 nucleotides read TGTGCCAGCAGTTACCGCAGGGGAGTAGATACGCAGTATTTT. Its translation is CASSYRRGVDTQYF.

The CDR3 nucleotides read TGCAGTGCTAGTCCCCCCCGGGGGGGGACAGATACGCAGTATTTT. The encoded protein is CSASPPRGGTDTQYF. V usage is TRBV20-1 and J usage is TRBJ2-3; 8 bases are a match to TRBD2. CDR1 DFQATT and CDR2 SNEGSKA come from the germline V gene (reference sequence). V was pared by 3 bases and J by 3 bases, with 8 bases of the junction left unmatched. The length of the CDR3 is 15 residues.

The chain recombines TRBV6-5 with TRBJ1-5; D call uncertain. This CDR3 has 14 amino acids. In germline, CDR1 is MNHEY, CDR2 SVGAGI. Trimming removed 7 bases from V and 2 bases from J, with 12 bases in between. This CDR3 is CASIGIIGNQPQHF. The CDR3, as DNA: TGTGCCAGCATCGGCATTATAGGCAATCAGCCCCAGCATTTT.

V is TRBV24-1 and J is TRBJ1-2; 7 positions agree with TRBD1. CDR3 length: 14 residues. V shed 2 bases and J 8 bases; nucleotides not matched to a gene: 7. Germline CDR1 reads KGHDR; CDR2 reads SFDVKD. The CDR3 DNA reads as TGTGCCACCAGTGATTCAATCAGGACAGGCGGCTACACCTTC. Translated, it gives CATSDSIRTGGYTF.

This clone has only one observation. The chain employs TRBV6-6 and TRBJ2-3, with D possibly TRBD2 on 5 matching bases. CDR1 and CDR2 (germline): MNHNY, SVGAGI (reference sequence). This CDR3 contains 15 residues. With 6 bases removed from V and 6 bases from J, the gap between germline ends came to 19 bases. The CDR3 spells CASSLEGSEWDTQYF. The CDR3 coding sequence is TGTGCCAGCAGCCTCGAGGGCAGTGAGTGGGATACGCAGTATTTT.

The chain couples TRBV7-6 to TRBJ2-5; 15 bases match TRBD2. The CDR3 contains 15 residues. Per the germline V gene, CDR1 is SGHVS and CDR2 is FNYEAQ. The V gene end was trimmed by 6 bases and the J gene end by 5 bases; junction bases not matched to a gene: 4. CDR3 DNA sequence: TGTGCCAGCAGACGAGGGACTAGCGGGGGGGAGACCCAGTACTTC. Amino acids: CASRRGTSGGETQYF.

V gene TRBV19 combines with J gene TRBJ1-5, with 7 bases aligning to TRBD1. Germline V CDR1 and CDR2: LNHDA, SQIVND (reference sequence). V lost 8 bases, J lost 0 bases, and 10 bases stayed unmatched. This CDR3 spans 16 amino acids. This chain's CDR3 is CASQDRRLYSNQPQHF. CDR3 nucleotide sequence: TGTGCCAGTCAGGACAGGCGATTATATAGCAATCAGCCCCAGCATTTT.

The chain employs TRBV6-2 or TRBV6-3 and TRBJ2-1; 8 bases agree with TRBD1. Germline-derived CDR1 and CDR2 are MNHEY and SVGEGT. V lost 2 bases and J lost 7; bases outside the gene matches: 7. CDR3 length: 15 residues. The CDR3 DNA reads TGTGCCAGCAGTTACCCCGGGACAGGAACAAATGAGCAGTTCTTC. It codes for CASSYPGTGTNEQFF.

The V call is TRBV7-9, the J call TRBJ2-1; 11 bases fit TRBD2. J was trimmed by 9 bases and V by 6 bases; bases with no gene match: 10. Per germline, CDR1 SEHNR and CDR2 FQNEAQ (reference sequence). This CDR3 comprises 15 residues. The CDR3 DNA reads as TGTGCCAGCAGTTCTTTAGCGGGGGGGCCGGGTGAGCAGTTCTTC. This encodes CASSSLAGGPGEQFF.

The J gene is TRBJ2-7, the V gene TRBV28; 9 bases fit TRBD1. Looked up from germline, CDR1 is MDHEN and CDR2 is SYDVKM. CDR3 length: 13 residues. V was pared by 2 bases and J by 6 bases, with 2 bases of the junction left unmatched. The CDR3 nucleotides read TGTGCCAGCAGTTTAGGACAGGGGCTCGAGCAGTACGTC. Translation gives CASSLGQGLEQYV.

The chain has TRBV18 and TRBJ1-1; D is perhaps TRBD1 (5 bases). CDR1 is KGHSH, CDR2 LQKENI, per germline. The V end lost 3 bases, the J end lost 4 bases, and 15 bases lay between the germline ends. CDR3 length: 15 amino acids. This CDR3 is CASSPRGGSGTEAFF. CDR3 in DNA: TGTGCCAGCTCACCCCGGGGGGGTTCGGGCACTGAAGCTTTCTTT.

The chain couples TRBV2 to TRBJ1-1, with D unclear. The ends were cut back, 8 bases at V and 7 bases at J, with 20 bases in the middle. The CDR3 length is 14 residues. The germline V gene encodes CDR1 SNHLY and CDR2 FYNNEI. The chain's CDR3 is CASQKRRESDEAFF. The CDR3 bases are TGTGCCAGCCAAAAAAGGAGGGAAAGTGATGAAGCTTTCTTT.

The gene calls are TRBV10-3 and TRBJ1-1; D is undetermined. The germline V gene encodes CDR1 ENHRY and CDR2 SYGVKD. The CDR3 extends over 16 amino acids. V lost 4 bases to trimming and J lost 0 bases, with 15 bases between them. The CDR3 nucleotides are TGTGCCATCAGTGCTGACCGGGTAGGTTTGAACACTGAAGCTTTCTTT. This translates into CAISADRVGLNTEAFF.

This clone has a handful of counts. This sequence joins TRBV5-6 and TRBJ2-7, with D possibly matching TRBD1 (7 bases). The CDR3 has 14 residues. The V gene's germline CDR1 is SGHDT and CDR2 YYEEEE. The germline V and J ends were trimmed by 6 bases and 6 bases, with 19 bases remaining between them. The chain's CDR3 is CASTPGGRGIEQYV. The CDR3 DNA follows: TGTGCCAGCACCCCCGGGGGCAGGGGGATCGAGCAGTACGTC.

There are a few counts of this clone. Mismatch with germline at one junction end may stem from a read error. J is TRBJ2-2 and V is TRBV2, with 8 bases fitting TRBD1. This CDR3 has 14 residues. Germline assignment: CDR1 SNHLY and CDR2 FYNNEI. The DNA of the CDR3 is TGTGCCAGCAGGAGGACAGGGAACTCCGGGGAGCTGTTTTTT. Protein: CASRRTGNSGELFF.

The genes are TRBV24-1 and TRBJ2-2; the D gene could be TRBD1 or TRBD2 (5 bases each). The V end lost 1 base, the J end lost 2 bases, and 13 bases lay between the germline ends. The CDR3 loop spans 17 amino acids. In germline, CDR1 is KGHDR, CDR2 SFDVKD. CDR3 in DNA: TGTGCCACCAGTGATTTAGGAGGCCAGGGAAACACCGGGGAGCTGTTTTTT. Translation: CATSDLGGQGNTGELFF.

The rearrangement uses TRBV18 and TRBJ1-2; 8 nucleotides match TRBD1. The CDR3 consists of 16 residues. Germline V gives CDR1 KGHSH, CDR2 LQKENI. Unmatched junction bases numbered 8, after V lost 4 bases and J lost 1 base. DNA for the CDR3: TGTGCCAGCTCACACGCCGGGACAGGAGTTAACTATGGCTACACCTTC. This codes for CASSHAGTGVNYGYTF.

The chain combines TRBV24-1 with TRBJ2-3, with a tentative D call TRBD2 (6 bases). V lost 4 bases to trimming and J lost 0 bases, with 13 bases between them. In germline, CDR1 is KGHDR, CDR2 SFDVKD. The CDR3 extends over 16 amino acids. The CDR3 here is CATSEGLAPSTDTQYF. The CDR3, as DNA: TGTGCCACCAGTGAGGGGCTAGCGCCGAGCACAGATACGCAGTATTTT.

The V and J genes are TRBV5-1 and TRBJ2-3; D is undetermined. CDR1 and CDR2 (germline): SGHRS, YFSETQ. The V gene lost 0 bases and the J gene lost 4 bases, with 6 bases spanning the gap. The CDR3 covers 13 residues. This CDR3 is CASSLDLADTQYF. The DNA of the CDR3 is TGCGCCAGCAGCTTGGATTTAGCAGATACGCAGTATTTT.

This clone appeared once. J is TRBJ2-5 and V is TRBV11-2, with 10 positions matching TRBD2. The germline gives CDR1 SGHAT, CDR2 FQNNGV. The CDR3 is made up of 16 amino acids. V was pared by 1 base and J by 4 bases, with 6 bases of the junction left unmatched. The CDR3 loop is CASSLGSGGAAETQYF. CDR3 sequence (DNA): TGTGCCAGCAGCTTAGGAAGCGGGGGGGCCGCAGAGACCCAGTACTTC.

The CDR3 here is CASSLAGGTRETQYF. CDR3 bases: TGCGCCAGCAGCTTGGCCGGGGGTACGAGGGAGACCCAGTACTTC. The genes are TRBV5-1 and TRBJ2-5; D perhaps matches TRBD2 (6 bases). This CDR3 is 15 amino acids long. Germline lookup yields CDR1 SGHRS and CDR2 YFSETQ. V gave up 0 bases and J gave up 5 bases, with 14 bases separating them. The full variable domain, with the rest looked up from reference TRBV5-1 and TRBJ2-5, is KAGVTQTPRYLIKTRGQQVTLSCSPISGHRSVSWYQQTPGQGLQFLFEYFSETQRNKGNFPGRFSGRQFSNSRSEMNVSTLELGDSALYLCASSLAGGTRETQYFGPGTRLLVL.

The chain uses TRBV6-5 and TRBJ1-2; 9 bases match TRBD1. This CDR3 is built from 15 residues. Trimming cost V 6 bases and J 1 base; bases outside gene matches: 6. Germline-derived CDR1 and CDR2 are MNHEY and SVGAGI. The CDR3 DNA reads as TGTGCCAGCAGCGTCGGGACAGGGTATAACTATGGCTACACCTTC. The encoded protein is CASSVGTGYNYGYTF.

J is TRBJ2-5 and V is TRBV28; 7 positions match TRBD2. CDR1 MDHEN and CDR2 SYDVKM come from the germline V gene. This CDR3 is 13 amino acids long. The junction had 9 bases not matched to a gene; V was cut back by 5 bases and J by 9 bases. The CDR3 DNA reads as TGTGCCAGCAGTGGGGACGACGCGGGGGCCCAGTACTTC. Its translation: CASSGDDAGAQYF.